This T cell receptor (beta chain) was recovered during a study of blood T cell repertoires in COVID-19. The participants were between about 18 and 90 years old and came from under 25 US areas. Some clones are missing from TCRdb's copy, which holds only in-frame ones; the method was immunoSEQ multiplex PCR. This table holds around 310,000 clones, approximately 88% found once. V was cut by 2 bases and J by 7 bases, with 11 bases left in between. The CDR3 has 13 residues. Sequencing input: PBMCs or T cells enriched from blood (not recorded which). J is TRBJ1-1 and V is TRBV12-3 or TRBV12-4; D may be TRBD1 (5 bases). The receptor's source is a man aged 30 to 45 who had recovered from COVID-19. CDR3: CASSLSGRGEAFF. CDR3 DNA sequence: TGTGCCAGCAGTTTATCGGGGAGGGGTGAAGCTTTCTTT.